This T cell receptor (beta chain) was captured in a study of blood T cells in healthy people across ages. The CDR3 covers 14 residues. Germline-derived CDR1 and CDR2 are MNHEY and SMNVEV (reference sequence). Trimming cost V 5 bases and J 1 base; bases outside gene matches: 4. Alongside a J-beta primer mix, a sample-barcoded 5' primer served in a second PCR lasting roughly 6 to 11 cycles. TCRdb reprocessed the 5' RACE reads via MiXCR and lists one record per CDR3 protein. The sample gives approximately 1,100,000 distinct CDR3 sequences, around 43% of which show up once; approximately 19% is in the top ten.

The sample taken for sequencing was blood. The sequence came from a woman in her fifties or sixties in good health. The rearrangement uses TRBV27 and TRBJ1-1; the match to TRBD1 covers 7 bases. CDR3 amino acids: CASSINRGNTEAFF. CDR3 sequence (DNA): TGTGCCAGCAGTATAAACAGGGGGAACACTGAAGCTTTCTTT.